What follows are 15 T cell receptor beta chains derived from one specimen sequenced in a study of shared clonotypes between healthy human individuals. Only in-frame clones appear in the TCRdb table, and some are missing; sequencing was by immunoSEQ multiplex PCR. The sample gives fewer than 350,000 clones, 80% to 90% of which show up once; roughly 16% is in the top ten. Sequenced sample: memory CD8+ T cells sorted from blood. The sample's subset: CD45RO+ cells pooled with CCR7-negative TemRA cells. These receptors were obtained from a man between 18 and 29 years old in good health.

This sequence joins TRBV7-6 and TRBJ1-1, with 7 bases identical to TRBD1. Looked up from germline, CDR1 is SGHVS and CDR2 is FNYEAQ. J lost 5 bases, V lost 0 bases, and 9 bases had no gene match. The CDR3 spans 16 residues. CDR3 in amino acids: CASSLALRGRGTEAFF. CDR3 nucleotide sequence: TGTGCCAGCAGCTTAGCGCTGAGGGGGCGAGGAACTGAAGCTTTCTTT.

The chain has TRBV28 and TRBJ1-5; a possible D gene is TRBD1 (5 bases). The ends were cut back, 7 bases at V and 2 bases at J, with 27 bases in the middle. Germline CDR1 reads MDHEN; CDR2 reads SYDVKM. The CDR3 is 19 residues long. CDR3 loop: CASTKMSWQGEYGNQPQHF. For the CDR3, the DNA is TGTGCCAGCACCAAAATGTCATGGCAGGGTGAGTATGGCAATCAGCCCCAGCATTTT.

The rearrangement joins TRBV5-6 to TRBJ1-1; TRBD1 is a possible D gene (6 bases). CDR1 is SGHDT and CDR2 is YYEEEE in the germline V gene. Trimming cost V 0 bases and J 2 bases, with 14 bases left between them. The CDR3 runs to 16 residues. CDR3 nucleotides: TGTGCCAGCAGCTTGGTGGGGTGGGGGCAAAACACTGAAGCTTTCTTT. This codes for CASSLVGWGQNTEAFF. The complete variable domain, with remaining parts taken from reference TRBV5-6 and TRBJ1-1, reads DAGVTQSPTHLIKTRGQQVTLRCSPKSGHDTVSWYQQALGQGPQFIFQYYEEEERQRGNFPDRFSGHQFPNYSSELNVNALLLGDSALYLCASSLVGWGQNTEAFFGQGTRLTVV.

The chain joins TRBV10-3 to TRBJ1-3; tentative D call: TRBD1 (6 bases). This CDR3 spans 13 amino acids. Germline loops: CDR1 ENHRY, CDR2 SYGVKD. V lost 8 bases and J lost 0, with 8 bases in between. In DNA form, the CDR3 reads TGTGCCATCCAGGGGCTCTCTGGAAACACCATATATTTT. This translates into CAIQGLSGNTIYF.

This clone was recorded only once. The chain recombines TRBV5-1 with TRBJ2-7; D unresolved. V was trimmed by 1 base and J by 2 bases, leaving 13 bases between them. The CDR3 is made up of 15 amino acids. CDR1 and CDR2 (germline): SGHRS, YFSETQ. CDR3 sequence (DNA): TGCGCCAGCAGCTTGTGGGTGGACGCGGCCTACGAGCAGTACTTC. Its protein is CASSLWVDAAYEQYF.

This rearrangement joins TRBV7-8 to TRBJ2-1, with 15 bases aligning to TRBD2. There are 18 residues in the CDR3. V was clipped by 5 bases and J by 9 bases; unmatched bases: 14. Germline V CDR1 and CDR2: SGHVS, FQNEAQ. The CDR3 nucleotides read TGTGCCAGCAGCCTAGGACTAGCGGGAGGGCCGGGAGTGGGTGAGCAGTTCTTC. This encodes CASSLGLAGGPGVGEQFF. The variable domain in full, completed from reference TRBV7-8 and TRBJ2-1, reads GAGVSQSPRYKVAKRGQDVALRCDPISGHVSLFWYQQALGQGPEFLTYFQNEAQLDKSGLPSDRFFAERPEGSVSTLKIQRTQQEDSAVYLCASSLGLAGGPGVGEQFFGPGTRLTVL.

The chain uses TRBV7-9 and TRBJ2-2, with TRBD2 matching over 7 bases. CDR1 is SEHNR and CDR2 is FQNEAQ in the germline V gene (reference sequence). The CDR3 contains 15 residues. V lost 5 bases to trimming and J lost 5 bases; unmatched junction nucleotides: 8. CDR3 in DNA: TGTGCCAGCAGCCACGTCGGGGGGTATACCGGGGAGCTGTTTTTT. Translation: CASSHVGGYTGELFF.

The chain has TRBV7-9 and TRBJ1-1, with D unclear. V lost 4 bases and J 1 base, leaving 16 bases between the germline ends. The CDR3 totals 16 residues. Germline CDR1 and CDR2: SEHNR and FQNEAQ (reference sequence). The CDR3, as DNA: TGTGCCAGCAGCTCCCCCCGGATACAGAAGAACACTGAAGCTTTCTTT. It codes for CASSSPRIQKNTEAFF.

This clone occurred once. The chain is built from TRBV5-6 and TRBJ2-1, with 10 bases matching TRBD2. The J segment lost 5 bases and the V segment lost 2 bases, leaving 1 base of the junction unmatched. Germline V gene sequence: CDR1 SGHDT, CDR2 YYEEEE. The CDR3 contains 14 residues. The CDR3: CASSLGLADNEQFF. In DNA form, the CDR3 reads TGTGCCAGCAGCTTAGGACTAGCGGACAATGAGCAGTTCTTC.

The chain carries TRBV2 and TRBJ2-7; D might be TRBD1 (6 bases). Between the trimmed V and J ends, which lost 5 bases and 3 bases, there was a span of 14 bases. The germline V gene has CDR1 SNHLY and CDR2 FYNNEI. The CDR3 runs 14 residues. The CDR3 spells CASSFRDTHYEQYF. The CDR3 nucleotides read TGTGCCAGCAGTTTCCGGGACACTCACTACGAGCAGTACTTC.

V gene TRBV6-5 combines with J gene TRBJ2-2; TRBD1 matches 8 bases. The CDR3 consists of 14 residues. Trimming at V came to 2 bases and at J to 6 bases, leaving 2 bases not matched to a gene. Germline V lookup: CDR1 MNHEY, CDR2 SVGAGI. CDR3 in DNA: TGTGCCAGCAGTTACGTACAGGGGGCCGGGGAGCTGTTTTTT. Translating gives CASSYVQGAGELFF.

CDR3 sequence: CASSPTPLAEQFF. CDR3 DNA sequence: TGTGCCAGCAGCCCAACCCCCCTAGCGGAGCAGTTCTTC. V gene TRBV5-4 combines with J gene TRBJ2-1; TRBD2 might be the D (6 bases). The V gene lost 4 bases and the J gene lost 10 bases, with 15 bases spanning the gap. Looked up from germline, CDR1 is SGHNT and CDR2 is YYREEE (reference sequence). This CDR3 is 13 amino acids long.

The V gene is TRBV14, the J gene TRBJ1-3, with TRBD1 matching 11 bases. Germline assignment: CDR1 SGHDN and CDR2 FVKESK. This CDR3 spans 14 amino acids. The junction had 3 bases not matched to a gene; V was cut back by 4 bases and J by 7 bases. CDR3 amino acids: CASSRTGGQNTIYF. The CDR3 DNA reads as TGTGCCAGCAGCCGGACAGGGGGCCAGAACACCATATATTTT.

The V call is TRBV30, the J call TRBJ2-7; D call uncertain. This CDR3 region has 11 residues. Germline CDR1 reads GTSNPN; CDR2 reads SVGIG (reference sequence). V dropped 1 base and J dropped 6 bases, with 7 bases sitting between them. The CDR3 nucleotides are TGTGCCTGGAGTGAGGGTTCCGAGCAGTACTTC. Protein product: CAWSEGSEQYF.

The genes are TRBV6-5 and TRBJ1-2, with TRBD1 identical over 8 bases. CDR1 MNHEY and CDR2 SVGAGI come from the germline V gene. The CDR3 length is 13 residues. J lost 5 bases, V lost 6 bases, and 5 bases had no gene match. The CDR3 sequence is CASSPTGVYGYTF. The CDR3 coding sequence is TGTGCCAGCAGCCCGACAGGGGTTTATGGCTACACCTTC.